Presented here are 12 T cell receptor beta chains from one specimen sequenced in a study of CD8 T cells in Susac syndrome. After extraction with the RNeasy kit, about 0.5 to 1 ug of the RNA was reverse transcribed using random hexamers. Using its own MiXCR run on the immunoSEQ multiplex PCR reads, TCRdb lists one record per CDR3 protein. The data hold around 150,000 distinct CDR3 sequences, with over 90% observed a single time. Sequencing was carried out using CD8+ T cells from PBMCs. The receptors shown here come from a human donor with Susac syndrome.

The chain couples TRBV7-9 to TRBJ2-5; TRBD2 agrees at 11 bases. This CDR3 is built from 16 residues. The germline V gene encodes CDR1 SEHNR and CDR2 FQNEAQ (reference sequence). V lost 5 bases and J lost 4; bases outside the gene matches: 9. The CDR3 spells CASSPSSGRAVETQYF. The CDR3 DNA is TGTGCCAGCAGCCCAAGTAGCGGGAGGGCCGTAGAGACCCAGTACTTC.

The V gene is TRBV7-9, the J gene TRBJ1-1; D is unclear. The CDR3 is made up of 13 amino acids. Germline CDR1 SEHNR, CDR2 FQNEAQ (reference sequence). The V end was cut by 5 bases, the J end by 2 bases, with 9 bases between. The CDR3 loop reads CASSRQDNTEAFF. The CDR3 DNA is TGTGCCAGCAGCCGCCAGGACAACACTGAAGCTTTCTTT.

The chain joins TRBV9 to TRBJ2-2; weak D call: TRBD1 (6 bases). Deletions cut 7 bases from V and 0 bases from J, with 13 bases between. Looked up from germline, CDR1 is SGDLS and CDR2 is YYNGEE. The CDR3 is 15 amino acids. The CDR3 spells CASSRQEPNTGELFF. In DNA, the CDR3 is TGTGCCAGCTCCCGACAGGAGCCGAACACCGGGGAGCTGTTTTTT.

The chain recombines TRBV12-3 or TRBV12-4 with TRBJ1-4, with no clear D. V shed 7 bases and J shed 2 bases, with 8 bases lying between them. This CDR3 has 13 amino acids. The CDR3 region is CASTELTNEKLFF. Written as DNA, the CDR3 is TGTGCCAGCACCGAATTGACTAATGAAAAACTGTTTTTT.

The rearrangement links TRBV24-1 to TRBJ2-1, with D perhaps matching TRBD1 or TRBD2 (5 bases each). Germline CDR1 and CDR2: KGHDR and SFDVKD. The V end lost 10 bases, the J end lost 4 bases, and 16 bases lay between the germline ends. The CDR3 sequence is 14 residues long. The CDR3 region is CATAGTDKYNEQFF. CDR3 nucleotides: TGTGCCACAGCCGGGACGGACAAATACAATGAGCAGTTCTTC.

This chain uses TRBV3-1 with TRBJ2-3; D not resolved. The CDR3 has 18 residues. Trimming took off 0 bases at V and 1 base at J, with 17 bases between the two ends. Germline loops: CDR1 LGHDT, CDR2 YNNKEL (reference sequence). CDR3: CASSQELGFLPRTDTQYF. For the CDR3, the DNA is TGTGCCAGCAGCCAAGAATTGGGCTTTTTACCTCGCACAGATACGCAGTATTTT.

The chain links TRBV15 to TRBJ2-5, with 9 nucleotides matching TRBD2. The CDR3 runs 17 residues. The ends lost 3 bases at V and 2 bases at J; junction bases unmatched: 10. Germline CDR1 is LNHNV and CDR2 is YYDKDF (reference sequence). The CDR3 coding sequence is TGTGCCACCAGCAGCACCTCTAGCGGGGAAATACAAGAGACCCAGTACTTC. Protein: CATSSTSSGEIQETQYF.

This clonotype was counted a single time. The chain links TRBV4-1 to TRBJ1-5, with 8 bases lining up with TRBD1. The CDR3 is 16 amino acids. CDR1 and CDR2 from the germline V gene are MGHRA and YSYEKL. V shed 1 base and J 2 bases; nucleotides not matched to a gene: 4. This CDR3 reads CASSQGRGLGNQPQHF. The CDR3 coding sequence is TGCGCCAGCAGCCAAGGCAGGGGGCTCGGCAATCAGCCCCAGCATTTT.

The gene calls are TRBV5-1 and TRBJ2-7; D is uncertain. The germline CDR1 and CDR2 sequences are SGHRS and YFSETQ. The V end was cut by 0 bases, the J end by 4 bases, with 20 bases between. The CDR3 consists of 17 residues. CDR3 residues: CASSLESFRSEGYEQYF. The CDR3 nucleotides are TGCGCCAGCAGCTTGGAGTCGTTTCGAAGTGAAGGTTACGAGCAGTACTTC.

This chain connects TRBV7-3 to TRBJ2-5; D perhaps matches TRBD1 (6 bases). V was cut by 5 bases and J by 5 bases, with 15 bases left in between. Germline values: CDR1 SGHTA, CDR2 FQGTGA. The CDR3 spans 14 residues. CDR3: CASSDTGYGETQYF. The CDR3 DNA follows: TGTGCCAGCAGCGACACAGGGTACGGGGAGACCCAGTACTTC.

Written as DNA, the CDR3 is TGCAGTGCCAGATGTCAAAAGGTGTCGCCCCAGCATTTT. Its translation: CSARCQKVSPQHF. The V gene is TRBV20-1, the J gene TRBJ1-5, with D uncertain. The CDR3 is 13 amino acids. The V gene lost 6 bases and the J gene lost 9 bases, with 18 bases spanning the gap. Germline V lookup: CDR1 DFQATT, CDR2 SNEGSKA (reference sequence).

The chain has TRBV9 and TRBJ2-1; 11 bases are shared with TRBD1. The CDR3 is made up of 16 amino acids. Germline trimming cut 0 bases from V and 3 bases from J; bases unmatched to any gene: 2. Looked up from germline, CDR1 is SGDLS and CDR2 is YYNGEE. Here the CDR3 DNA reads TGTGCCAGCAGCGTAGGAGGGACAGGGGGCTACAATGAGCAGTTCTTC. Translation: CASSVGGTGGYNEQFF.